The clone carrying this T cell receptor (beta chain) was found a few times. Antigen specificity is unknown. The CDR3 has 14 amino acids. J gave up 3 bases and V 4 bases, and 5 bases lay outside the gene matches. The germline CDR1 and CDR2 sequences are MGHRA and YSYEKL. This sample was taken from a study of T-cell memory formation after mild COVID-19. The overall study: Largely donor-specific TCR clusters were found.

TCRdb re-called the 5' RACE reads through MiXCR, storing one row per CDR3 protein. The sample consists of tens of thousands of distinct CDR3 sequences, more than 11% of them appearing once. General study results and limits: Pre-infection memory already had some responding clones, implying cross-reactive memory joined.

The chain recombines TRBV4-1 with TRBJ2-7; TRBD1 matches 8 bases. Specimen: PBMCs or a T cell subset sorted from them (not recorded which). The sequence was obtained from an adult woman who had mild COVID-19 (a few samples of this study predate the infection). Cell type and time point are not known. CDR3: CASSRGQGVYEQYF. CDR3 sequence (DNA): TGCGCCAGCAGCCGAGGACAGGGAGTCTACGAGCAGTACTTC.